A single sample is the source of the 10 T cell receptor beta chains below, sequenced in a study of CD8+ T cells in alopecia areata. Reverse transcribed after extraction, RNA yielded cDNA as the sequencing template. The method was immunoSEQ multiplex PCR; TCRdb's version includes in-frame clones alone and lacks a portion of them. This repertoire shows about 69,000 clones, roughly 61% found once; its top ten account for roughly 18%. Sample: CD8+ T cells sorted from blood, taken at week 0. The receptors were gathered from a human donor with alopecia areata.

This clone appeared once. CDR3 DNA sequence: TGTGCCAGCAGTAAACAGCGGGAGTGGGGCACAGATACGCAGTATTTT. Amino acids: CASSKQREWGTDTQYF. V is TRBV27 and J is TRBJ2-3, with 8 bases aligning to TRBD2. Germline loops: CDR1 MNHEY, CDR2 SMNVEV (reference sequence). V lost 5 bases to trimming and J lost 1 base; unmatched junction nucleotides: 8. This CDR3 is 16 amino acids long.

V usage is TRBV27 and J usage is TRBJ1-5; 11 bases align to TRBD1. CDR1 and CDR2 from the germline V gene are MNHEY and SMNVEV (reference sequence). Trimming at V came to 4 bases and at J to 4 bases, leaving 3 bases not matched to a gene. This CDR3 spans 15 amino acids. The CDR3 DNA reads TGTGCCAGCAGTTCGGGGACAGGGGGGAATCAGCCCCAGCATTTT. Protein: CASSSGTGGNQPQHF.

This chain joins TRBV27 and TRBJ2-2; no definite D call. This CDR3 comprises 13 residues. Trimming took 6 bases from V and 1 from J, leaving 6 bases between them. Germline V gene data show CDR1 as MNHEY and CDR2 as SMNVEV (reference sequence). CDR3: CASRQMNTGELFF. In nucleotides, the CDR3 is TGTGCCAGCAGGCAGATGAACACCGGGGAGCTGTTTTTT.

The chain carries TRBV5-6 and TRBJ2-5; D is ambiguous. The length of the CDR3 is 13 residues. With 4 bases removed from V and 5 bases from J, the gap between germline ends came to 12 bases. Germline V lookup: CDR1 SGHDT, CDR2 YYEEEE. CDR3 bases: TGTGCCAGCAGCACCGGCGCTCTCGAGACCCAGTACTTC. Encoded protein: CASSTGALETQYF.

This clone appeared once. This chain links TRBV5-1 with TRBJ2-3; 8 bases fit TRBD1. This CDR3 contains 19 residues. The V gene's germline CDR1 is SGHRS and CDR2 YFSETQ. Trimming at V came to 0 bases and at J to 2 bases, leaving 14 bases not matched to a gene. For the CDR3, the DNA is TGCGCCAGCAGCTTGGCCGTGGGGACAGGTCTTCAGGACACAGATACGCAGTATTTT. Translated: CASSLAVGTGLQDTDTQYF.

This clone showed up many times. The chain carries TRBV5-6 and TRBJ2-7; TRBD2 matches 9 bases. The CDR3 is 14 residues long. Germline CDR1 reads SGHDT; CDR2 reads YYEEEE. The junction had 0 bases not matched to a gene; V was cut back by 2 bases and J by 0 bases. The CDR3 sequence: CASSFSGSSYEQYF. The CDR3 DNA follows: TGTGCCAGCAGCTTTAGCGGGAGCTCCTACGAGCAGTACTTC. The whole variable domain, remainder taken from reference TRBV5-6 and TRBJ2-7, is DAGVTQSPTHLIKTRGQQVTLRCSPKSGHDTVSWYQQALGQGPQFIFQYYEEEERQRGNFPDRFSGHQFPNYSSELNVNALLLGDSALYLCASSFSGSSYEQYFGPGTRLTVT.

This chain connects TRBV5-6 to TRBJ1-4; D is perhaps TRBD1 (6 bases). Germline CDR1 reads SGHDT; CDR2 reads YYEEEE. Deletions cut 0 bases from V and 3 bases from J, with 9 bases between. This CDR3 spans 15 amino acids. CDR3 sequence reads: CASSLAGAPNEKLFF. In DNA, the CDR3 is TGTGCCAGCAGCTTGGCGGGGGCGCCTAATGAAAAACTGTTTTTT.

This chain links TRBV13 with TRBJ2-3, with TRBD2 matching over 9 bases. The CDR3 runs 14 residues. V lost 6 bases, J lost 5 bases, and 6 bases stayed unmatched. CDR1 and CDR2 (germline): PRHDT, FYEKMQ (reference sequence). The CDR3 DNA reads as TGTGCCAGCAGTCCTCCGACTAGCGGAGATACGCAGTATTTT. It yields the protein CASSPPTSGDTQYF.

This clone was picked up many times. This sequence joins TRBV15 and TRBJ1-5; D not certain. V was cut by 0 bases and J by 3 bases, with 9 bases left in between. The germline CDR1 and CDR2 sequences are LNHNV and YYDKDF (reference sequence). The CDR3 consists of 15 residues. The CDR3 protein is CATSRDPTSNQPQHF. The CDR3 bases are TGTGCCACCAGCAGAGATCCGACTTCCAATCAGCCCCAGCATTTT.

The chain recombines TRBV5-6 with TRBJ2-6; D call uncertain. The CDR3 spans 15 residues. The germline CDR1 and CDR2 sequences are SGHDT and YYEEEE. Trimming stripped 0 bases from V and 0 bases from J, with 4 bases between. As DNA, the CDR3 is TGTGCCAGCAGCTTGGTGGGCTCTGGGGCCAACGTCCTGACTTTC. Translating gives CASSLVGSGANVLTF.